This is a list of T cell receptor beta chains from one sample in a study of cytomegalovirus exposure and HLA in healthy donors. The method was immunoSEQ multiplex PCR; TCRdb's version includes in-frame clones alone and lacks a portion of them. The sample has 220,000 or so clones, less than 85% seen once; the top ten hold 4.5% to 7%. The sample consisted of PBMCs. The receptor source for this set is a young woman in good health and CMV-seronegative. Both conserved end residues are part of each CDR3. The order of the fields is V gene, J gene, D gene, clone size, CDR3 protein, CDR3 DNA. D genes are given only for firm matches. Clone size appears in some rows only: once, few, many, or a class for an expanded clone.

v_call: TRBV4-2; j_call: TRBJ2-5; d_call: .; clone_size: once; cdr3_aa: CASSQLRAGDQETQYF; cdr3_nt: TGTGCCAGCAGCCAACTTCGAGCGGGCGACCAAGAGACCCAGTACTTC
v_call: TRBV7-6; j_call: TRBJ1-5; d_call: TRBD1; clone_size: once; cdr3_aa: CASSPTGDQPQHF; cdr3_nt: TGTGCCAGCAGCCCGACAGGGGATCAGCCCCAGCATTTT
v_call: TRBV30; j_call: TRBJ1-2; d_call: TRBD1; clone_size: few; cdr3_aa: CAWSVQGHGYTF; cdr3_nt: TGTGCCTGGAGCGTACAGGGGCATGGCTACACCTTC
v_call: TRBV6-1; j_call: TRBJ1-2; d_call: .; clone_size: .; cdr3_aa: CASSEAWVFGGEGYGYTF; cdr3_nt: TGTGCCAGCAGTGAAGCATGGGTCTTCGGGGGCGAGGGATATGGCTACACCTTC
v_call: TRBV27; j_call: TRBJ1-2; d_call: .; clone_size: .; cdr3_aa: CATLPTPAPGGYTF; cdr3_nt: TGTGCCACCCTACCCACCCCGGCGCCCGGTGGCTACACCTTC
v_call: TRBV11-2; j_call: TRBJ1-1; d_call: .; clone_size: .; cdr3_aa: CASSLGGVAEAFF; cdr3_nt: TGTGCCAGCAGCTTAGGAGGGGTGGCAGAAGCTTTCTTT
v_call: TRBV10-3; j_call: TRBJ1-5; d_call: .; clone_size: .; cdr3_aa: CAISGLGGSQPQHF; cdr3_nt: TGTGCCATCAGTGGATTGGGGGGCTCTCAGCCCCAGCATTTT
v_call: TRBV9; j_call: TRBJ1-2; d_call: .; clone_size: .; cdr3_aa: CASSVEEGSYGYTF; cdr3_nt: TGTGCCAGCAGCGTAGAAGAGGGTTCCTATGGCTACACCTTC
v_call: TRBV30; j_call: TRBJ2-2; d_call: .; clone_size: .; cdr3_aa: CAWGGWGPSGELFF; cdr3_nt: TGTGCCTGGGGTGGTTGGGGGCCATCTGGGGAGCTGTTTTTT
v_call: TRBV9; j_call: TRBJ2-1; d_call: TRBD2; clone_size: .; cdr3_aa: CASSGTSGRASTYEQFF; cdr3_nt: TGTGCCAGCAGCGGGACTAGCGGGAGGGCCTCTACATATGAGCAGTTCTTC
v_call: TRBV18; j_call: TRBJ1-6; d_call: .; clone_size: .; cdr3_aa: CASSHRTNDNSPLHF; cdr3_nt: TGTGCCAGCTCACATCGGACCAACGATAATTCACCCCTCCACTTT
v_call: TRBV19; j_call: TRBJ1-5; d_call: .; clone_size: .; cdr3_aa: CASRVWYGRGGNQPQHF; cdr3_nt: TGTGCCAGTAGAGTATGGTACGGCAGGGGTGGCAATCAGCCCCAGCATTTT
v_call: TRBV2; j_call: TRBJ2-2; d_call: TRBD1; clone_size: .; cdr3_aa: CASRPGQSSQTTGELFF; cdr3_nt: TGTGCCAGCAGGCCGGGACAGAGTTCCCAAACCACCGGGGAGCTGTTTTTT
v_call: TRBV7-7; j_call: TRBJ2-7; d_call: .; clone_size: .; cdr3_aa: CASSSDPSSYEQYF; cdr3_nt: TGTGCTAGCAGCTCCGACCCTAGCTCCTACGAGCAGTACTTC
v_call: TRBV5-1; j_call: TRBJ1-2; d_call: TRBD1; clone_size: .; cdr3_aa: CASSPPHSDRDAGYTF; cdr3_nt: TGCGCCAGCAGCCCACCCCATTCGGACAGGGACGCTGGCTACACCTTC
v_call: TRBV7-2; j_call: TRBJ1-2; d_call: .; clone_size: .; cdr3_aa: CASSLSVRGVFGYTF; cdr3_nt: TGTGCCAGCAGCTTATCTGTAAGGGGTGTGTTTGGCTACACCTTC